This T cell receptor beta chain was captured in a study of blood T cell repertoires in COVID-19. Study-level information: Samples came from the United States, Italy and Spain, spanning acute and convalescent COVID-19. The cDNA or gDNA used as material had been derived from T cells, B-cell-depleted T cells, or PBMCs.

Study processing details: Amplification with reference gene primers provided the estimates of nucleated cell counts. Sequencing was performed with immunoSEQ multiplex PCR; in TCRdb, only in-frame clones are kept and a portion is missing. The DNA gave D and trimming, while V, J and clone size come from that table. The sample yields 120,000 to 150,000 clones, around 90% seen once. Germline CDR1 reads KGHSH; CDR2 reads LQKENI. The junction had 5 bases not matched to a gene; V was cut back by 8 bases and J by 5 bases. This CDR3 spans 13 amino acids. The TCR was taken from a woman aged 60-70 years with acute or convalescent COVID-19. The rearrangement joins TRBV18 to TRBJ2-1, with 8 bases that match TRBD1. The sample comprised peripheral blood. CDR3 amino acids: CASAPGGHNEQFF. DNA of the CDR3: TGTGCCAGCGCGCCAGGGGGCCACAATGAGCAGTTCTTC.